The clone carrying this TCR beta chain was counted between two and nine times. The data derive from a study of patients and donors after allogeneic stem cell transplantation. TCRdb recomputed calls from the RT-PCR reads with MiXCR, one row per CDR3 protein. The sample contains some 880,000 distinct CDR3 sequences, about a sixth of which appear only once. This TCR derives from a human donor who was either an allogeneic HSCT recipient or a stem cell or donor lymphocyte infusion donor (not recorded which). It is not recorded whose cells these are; they may come from a transplant donor. Specimen: blood, either unsorted or a sorted T cell fraction (not recorded which).

CDR3 region: CASSQEKARDTQYF. CDR3 coding DNA: TGCGCCAGCAGCCAAGAAAAGGCCAGGGATACGCAGTATTTT. This chain joins TRBV4-1 and TRBJ2-3; D remains ambiguous. The germline CDR1 and CDR2 sequences are MGHRA and YSYEKL. The CDR3 is made up of 14 amino acids. V lost 0 bases and J 6 bases, leaving 10 bases between the germline ends.